This T cell receptor (beta chain) was found in a study of cytomegalovirus exposure and HLA in healthy donors. General study findings and limits: Rarity marked most TCR sequences, yet some public TCRs occurred in many donors.

The donors were in the approximately 120-subject validation cohort; that cohort was separate from the roughly 700-subject first cohort. The V end was cut by 4 bases, the J end by 4 bases, with 23 bases between. This CDR3 contains 17 residues. Germline CDR1 is SGDLS and CDR2 is YYNGEE. Generated by immunoSEQ multiplex PCR, the TCRdb table keeps only in-frame clones and is missing some. Of 100,000 to 150,000 clones in the sample, approximately 89% were seen once. Concerning this clone: The antigen remains unidentified.

The receptor was isolated from a man under 40 in good health and CMV-seronegative. The sequenced material came from PBMCs. This sequence joins TRBV9 and TRBJ1-2; D gene unclear. The DNA for the CDR3 is TGTGCCAGCAGCCCCCGGTTCCAAGACCCGACTGGCTATGGCTACACCTTC. Translating gives CASSPRFQDPTGYGYTF.